Following are 24 T cell receptor beta chains from one sample sequenced in a study of blood T cell repertoires in COVID-19. Libraries were prepared by immunoSEQ multiplex PCR; TCRdb keeps only in-frame clonotypes and omits some of them. Of about 340,000 clones in the sample, 80% to 90% were seen once. Sequenced material: PBMCs or T cells enriched from blood (not recorded which). These receptors all stem from a woman in her thirties or forties with acute COVID-19.

In this sample, this clone turned up a few times. V usage is TRBV5-1 and J usage is TRBJ2-3; 9 bases align to TRBD1. The CDR3 has 14 amino acids. Germline lookup yields CDR1 SGHRS and CDR2 YFSETQ. V gave up 4 bases and J gave up 6 bases; unmatched junction bases: 6. The CDR3 coding sequence is TGCGCCAGCAGCCTAGGACAGGGGATGGATACGCAGTATTTT. It yields the protein CASSLGQGMDTQYF.

The V gene is TRBV12-3 or TRBV12-4, the J gene TRBJ2-1, with D possibly matching TRBD2 (6 bases). Trimming took 7 bases from V and 9 from J, leaving 16 bases between them. The length of the CDR3 is 13 residues. Here the CDR3 DNA reads TGTGCCAGCACCCCGGAGGGAGCCCGTGAGCAGTTCTTC. It specifies CASTPEGAREQFF.

V usage is TRBV5-5 and J usage is TRBJ2-5; TRBD2 matches at 7 bases. After removal of 2 bases from V and 2 bases from J, the junction contained 6 bases not matched to a gene. The CDR3 has 15 residues. CDR1 SGHKS and CDR2 YYEKEE come from the germline V gene (reference sequence). The CDR3 DNA follows: TGTGCCAGCAGCTTATCCAGCGGGGTTCAAGAGACCCAGTACTTC. Encoded protein: CASSLSSGVQETQYF.

The J gene is TRBJ1-1, the V gene TRBV5-6, with TRBD1 matching over 7 bases. V shed 5 bases, J shed 3 bases, and the junction held 7 bases outside the gene matches. CDR1 and CDR2 (germline): SGHDT, YYEEEE. This CDR3 spans 14 amino acids. The CDR3 bases are TGTGCCAGCAGGGGTACAGGGGTGTACACTGAAGCTTTCTTT. This translates into CASRGTGVYTEAFF.

The chain is built from TRBV6-2 or TRBV6-3 and TRBJ1-5; 8 bases match TRBD1. From germline, CDR1 is MNHEY and CDR2 SVGEGT. The CDR3 covers 19 residues. V trimming: 5 bases; J trimming: 0 bases; junction bases outside the gene matches: 15. Here the CDR3 reads CASSPSGGTGLYSNQPQHF. DNA of the CDR3: TGTGCCAGCAGTCCCAGTGGGGGGACAGGCCTATATAGCAATCAGCCCCAGCATTTT.

V gene TRBV3-1 (or the pseudogene TRBV3-2) combines with J gene TRBJ2-2; 10 nucleotides align to TRBD2. V lost 5 bases to trimming and J lost 7 bases; unmatched junction nucleotides: 7. Germline CDR1 and CDR2: LGHDT and YNNKEL (reference sequence). This CDR3 has 15 residues. The CDR3 coding sequence is TGTGCCAGCAGCACCGGGACTAGCGTGATCGGGGAGCTGTTTTTT. Amino acids: CASSTGTSVIGELFF.

The CDR3 nucleotides read TGTGCCAGCAGTCGGGGACAGGTTGTCCAAGAGACCCAGTACTTC. Translation gives CASSRGQVVQETQYF. This chain uses TRBV28 with TRBJ2-5; 8 bases are shared with TRBD1. Germline CDR1 is MDHEN and CDR2 is SYDVKM. Trimming at V came to 5 bases and at J to 1 base, leaving 6 bases not matched to a gene. The CDR3 length is 15 residues.

This clone was observed a few times. V and J are TRBV7-6 and TRBJ2-2, with 8 bases lining up with TRBD2. The CDR3 covers 15 residues. CDR1 SGHVS and CDR2 FNYEAQ come from the germline V gene. The J segment lost 4 bases and the V segment lost 6 bases, leaving 7 bases of the junction unmatched. CDR3 sequence (DNA): TGTGCCAGCAGGGGGGGACTAGTCGGCACCGGGGAGCTGTTTTTT. This gives the protein CASRGGLVGTGELFF.

The chain combines TRBV27 with TRBJ2-7; TRBD2 matches at 7 bases. The junction had 14 bases not matched to a gene; V was cut back by 4 bases and J by 5 bases. The CDR3 loop spans 16 amino acids. CDR1 is MNHEY, CDR2 SMNVEV, per germline (reference sequence). CDR3 region: CASSYSLGGSLDEQYF. The CDR3 DNA is TGTGCCAGCAGTTACAGCCTTGGCGGGAGTCTGGACGAGCAGTACTTC.

The gene calls are TRBV5-1 and TRBJ2-7; 9 bases fit TRBD1. Germline CDR1 is SGHRS and CDR2 is YFSETQ. The CDR3 loop spans 14 amino acids. V was clipped by 2 bases and J by 6 bases; unmatched bases: 6. CDR3 sequence (DNA): TGCGCCAGCAGCTTCCCCGGGACAGGGACCGAGCAGTACTTC. It encodes CASSFPGTGTEQYF.

The V gene is TRBV18, the J gene TRBJ2-2; D may be TRBD1 (6 bases). Germline V lookup: CDR1 KGHSH, CDR2 LQKENI. CDR3 length: 13 residues. With 6 bases removed from V and 9 bases from J, the gap between germline ends came to 14 bases. Here the CDR3 DNA reads TGTGCCAGCTCTCTCATCCAGGGGCGGGAGCTGTTTTTT. This encodes CASSLIQGRELFF.

The rearrangement uses TRBV4-1 and TRBJ1-3, with 8 bases that match TRBD1. Germline CDR1 reads MGHRA; CDR2 reads YSYEKL. CDR3 length equals 17 residues. Trimming at V came to 0 bases and at J to 3 bases, leaving 7 bases not matched to a gene. CDR3 in amino acids: CASSQDQGARGGNTIYF. CDR3 DNA sequence: TGCGCCAGCAGCCAAGATCAGGGGGCACGGGGTGGAAACACCATATATTTT.

The rearrangement joins TRBV6-4 to TRBJ2-1; D gene uncertain. Germline CDR1 MRHNA, CDR2 SNTAGT. V was clipped by 0 bases and J by 13 bases, with 13 bases between them. The CDR3 has 13 amino acids. The CDR3 loop is CASSDSVLTRQFF. The CDR3 DNA is TGTGCCAGCAGTGACTCTGTTCTTACACGACAGTTCTTC.

This chain connects TRBV7-9 to TRBJ2-7; D gene ambiguous. The CDR3 covers 15 residues. Trimming took 4 bases from V and 4 from J, leaving 17 bases between them. Per the germline V gene, CDR1 is SEHNR and CDR2 is FQNEAQ (reference sequence). The CDR3 nucleotides read TGTGCCAGCAGCTCGGGTCAGCCCCTAAGGTACGAGCAGTACTTC. It yields the protein CASSSGQPLRYEQYF.

J is TRBJ2-3 and V is TRBV7-2, with 7 bases matching TRBD2. Losses at the gene ends were 5 bases for V and 6 bases for J; bases not matched to a gene: 8. Germline loops: CDR1 SGHTA, CDR2 FQGNSA. The CDR3 sequence is 14 residues long. CDR3 DNA: TGTGCCAGCAGCGACATGGGGGGGAGCGATACGCAGTATTTT. Amino acid sequence: CASSDMGGSDTQYF.

The chain joins TRBV5-6 to TRBJ2-2; 11 bases align to TRBD2. Trimming cost V 6 bases and J 2 bases; bases outside gene matches: 9. Germline V gene lookup returns CDR1 SGHDT and CDR2 YYEEEE. This CDR3 spans 17 amino acids. The CDR3 sequence is CASTPGLAVANTGELFF. The CDR3 nucleotides read TGTGCCAGCACACCGGGACTAGCGGTGGCTAACACCGGGGAGCTGTTTTTT.

This clone was picked up one time. V is TRBV7-9 and J is TRBJ2-1; 10 bases map to TRBD2. With V trimmed by 6 bases and J by 7 bases, 9 bases remained unmatched. The CDR3 covers 15 residues. The germline CDR1 and CDR2 sequences are SEHNR and FQNEAQ (reference sequence). The CDR3 spells CASRVLAGEWNEQFF. The DNA of the CDR3 is TGTGCCAGCAGAGTTCTAGCGGGAGAGTGGAATGAGCAGTTCTTC.

The V and J genes are TRBV7-3 and TRBJ2-3; 11 nucleotides match TRBD2. The CDR3 contains 18 residues. Trimming cost V 5 bases and J 5 bases; bases outside gene matches: 15. Germline lookup yields CDR1 SGHTA and CDR2 FQGTGA. In DNA form, the CDR3 reads TGTGCCAGCAGCCATCTTCCCCGGGTAGCGGGAGGGCAAGATACGCAGTATTTT. This codes for CASSHLPRVAGGQDTQYF.

The rearrangement joins TRBV28 to TRBJ1-5; D remains ambiguous. Germline V CDR1 and CDR2: MDHEN, SYDVKM. V lost 2 bases, J lost 1 base, and 12 bases lay in between. CDR3 length: 16 residues. CDR3 region: CASSLLPRLSNQPQHF. The CDR3 nucleotides read TGTGCCAGCAGTTTACTCCCTAGACTAAGCAATCAGCCCCAGCATTTT.

This sequence joins TRBV6-5 and TRBJ1-2, with a tentative D call TRBD1 (6 bases). CDR1 is MNHEY, CDR2 SVGAGI, per germline. The V end lost 5 bases, the J end lost 5 bases, and 18 bases lay between the germline ends. The CDR3 has 15 residues. CDR3 sequence (DNA): TGTGCCAGCAGTAGCCCCGGGGGGCCGGGGTATGGCTACACCTTC. This encodes CASSSPGGPGYGYTF.

V and J are TRBV2 and TRBJ2-5; perhaps TRBD2 as D (6 bases). Trimming took 3 bases from V and 2 from J, leaving 16 bases between them. CDR3 size: 16 residues. The germline V gene has CDR1 SNHLY and CDR2 FYNNEI. The CDR3 region is CASSDPGGALQETQYF. The CDR3 coding sequence is TGTGCCAGCAGTGATCCAGGCGGGGCGTTACAAGAGACCCAGTACTTC.

This clone was counted a few times. This chain uses TRBV6-4 with TRBJ2-1, with TRBD2 matching 10 bases. The junction had 10 bases not matched to a gene; V was cut back by 6 bases and J by 8 bases. Looked up from germline, CDR1 is MRHNA and CDR2 is SNTAGT. There are 15 residues in the CDR3. The CDR3, as DNA: TGTGCCAGCAGCTCTACTAGCGGGGTCTGGGATGAGCAGTTCTTC. Encoded protein: CASSSTSGVWDEQFF.

This chain connects TRBV19 to TRBJ2-2, with 10 bases matching TRBD1. The CDR3 runs to 14 residues. The V gene's germline CDR1 is LNHDA and CDR2 SQIVND (reference sequence). Unmatched junction bases numbered 4, after V lost 7 bases and J lost 5 bases. The CDR3 here is CASMGQGRTGELFF. The CDR3 region has the DNA TGTGCCAGTATGGGACAGGGGCGGACCGGGGAGCTGTTTTTT.

The genes are TRBV5-6 and TRBJ1-1, with 7 bases lining up with TRBD1. The CDR3 is 14 amino acids. V was pared by 2 bases and J by 5 bases, with 6 bases of the junction left unmatched. Germline CDR1 reads SGHDT; CDR2 reads YYEEEE. DNA for the CDR3: TGTGCCAGCAGCTTAGACAGGGAATGGACTGAAGCTTTCTTT. Translation gives CASSLDREWTEAFF. Based on the CDR3 plus reference TRBV5-6 and TRBJ1-1, the full variable domain is DAGVTQSPTHLIKTRGQQVTLRCSPKSGHDTVSWYQQALGQGPQFIFQYYEEEERQRGNFPDRFSGHQFPNYSSELNVNALLLGDSALYLCASSLDREWTEAFFGQGTRLTVV.